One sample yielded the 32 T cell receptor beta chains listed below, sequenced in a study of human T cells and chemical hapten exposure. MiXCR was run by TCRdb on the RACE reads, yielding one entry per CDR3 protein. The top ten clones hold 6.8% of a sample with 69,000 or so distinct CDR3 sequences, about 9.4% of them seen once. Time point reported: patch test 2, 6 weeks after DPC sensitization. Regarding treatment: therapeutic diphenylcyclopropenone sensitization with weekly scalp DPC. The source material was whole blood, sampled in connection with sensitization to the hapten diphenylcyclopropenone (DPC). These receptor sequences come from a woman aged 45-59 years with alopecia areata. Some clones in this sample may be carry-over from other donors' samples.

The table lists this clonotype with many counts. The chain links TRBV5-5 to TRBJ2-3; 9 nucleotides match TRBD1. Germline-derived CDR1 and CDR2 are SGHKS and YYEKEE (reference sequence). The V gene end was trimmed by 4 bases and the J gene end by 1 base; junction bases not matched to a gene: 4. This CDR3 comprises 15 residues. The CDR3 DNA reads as TGTGCCAGCAGCGGATGGGACAGGGGCACAGATACGCAGTATTTT. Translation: CASSGWDRGTDTQYF.

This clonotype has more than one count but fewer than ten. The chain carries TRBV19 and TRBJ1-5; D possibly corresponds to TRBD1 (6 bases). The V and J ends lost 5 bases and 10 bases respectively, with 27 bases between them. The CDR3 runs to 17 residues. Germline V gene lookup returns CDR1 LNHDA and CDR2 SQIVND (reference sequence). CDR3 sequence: CASSPPWTDALRRPQHF. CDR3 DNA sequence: TGTGCCAGTAGTCCTCCGTGGACAGATGCTTTAAGGAGACCCCAGCATTTT.

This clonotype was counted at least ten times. The CDR3 spells CASSYTGVTNTEAFF. The CDR3 coding sequence is TGTGCCAGCAGTTACACAGGGGTCACGAACACTGAAGCTTTCTTT. V and J are TRBV27 and TRBJ1-1; 7 positions match TRBD1. Germline CDR1 MNHEY, CDR2 SMNVEV (reference sequence). This CDR3 region has 15 residues. V was pared by 4 bases and J by 1 base, with 6 bases of the junction left unmatched.

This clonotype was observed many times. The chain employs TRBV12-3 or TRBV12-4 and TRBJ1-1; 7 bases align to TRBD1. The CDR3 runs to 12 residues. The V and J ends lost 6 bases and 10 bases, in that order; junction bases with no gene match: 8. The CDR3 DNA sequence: TGTGCCAGCAGACAATACAGGGGTAGAGCTTTCTTT. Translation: CASRQYRGRAFF.

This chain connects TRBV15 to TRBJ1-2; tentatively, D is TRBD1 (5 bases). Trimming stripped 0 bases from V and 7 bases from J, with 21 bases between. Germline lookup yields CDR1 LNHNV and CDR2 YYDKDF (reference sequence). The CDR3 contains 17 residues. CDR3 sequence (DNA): TGTGCCACCAGCAGAGATTTGTTGGGGGGAACGGAGCCTGGCTACACCTTC. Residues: CATSRDLLGGTEPGYTF.

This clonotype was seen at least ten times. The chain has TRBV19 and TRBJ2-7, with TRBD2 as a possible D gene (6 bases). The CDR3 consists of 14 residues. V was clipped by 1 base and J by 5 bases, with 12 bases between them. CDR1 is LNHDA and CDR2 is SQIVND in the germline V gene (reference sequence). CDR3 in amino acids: CASSIAGVFDEQYF. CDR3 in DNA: TGTGCCAGTAGTATAGCGGGAGTTTTCGACGAGCAGTACTTC.

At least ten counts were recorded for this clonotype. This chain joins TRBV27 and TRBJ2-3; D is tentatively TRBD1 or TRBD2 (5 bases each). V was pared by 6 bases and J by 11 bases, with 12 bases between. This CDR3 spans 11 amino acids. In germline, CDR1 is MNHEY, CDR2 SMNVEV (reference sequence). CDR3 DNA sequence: TGTGCCAGCAGAGGGACCGGCGGGCAGTATTTT. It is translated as CASRGTGGQYF.

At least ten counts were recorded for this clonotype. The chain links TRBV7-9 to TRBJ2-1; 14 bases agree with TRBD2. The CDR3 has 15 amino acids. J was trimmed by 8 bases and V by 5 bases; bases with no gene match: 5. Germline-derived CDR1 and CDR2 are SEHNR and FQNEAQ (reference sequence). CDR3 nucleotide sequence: TGTGCCAGCAGCACTCCGGGACTAGCGGGAGATGAGCAGTTCTTC. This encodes CASSTPGLAGDEQFF.

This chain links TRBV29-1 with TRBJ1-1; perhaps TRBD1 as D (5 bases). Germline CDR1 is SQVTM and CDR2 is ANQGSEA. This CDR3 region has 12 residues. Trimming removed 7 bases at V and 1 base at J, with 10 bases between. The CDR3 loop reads CSGDDRNTEAFF. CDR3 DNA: TGCAGCGGAGATGACAGGAACACTGAAGCTTTCTTT. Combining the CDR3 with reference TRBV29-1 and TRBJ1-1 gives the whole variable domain SAVISQKPSRDICQRGTSLTIQCQVDSQVTMMFWYRQQPGQSLTLIATANQGSEATYESGFVIDKFPISRPNLTFSTLTVSNMSPEDSSIYLCSGDDRNTEAFFGQGTRLTVV.

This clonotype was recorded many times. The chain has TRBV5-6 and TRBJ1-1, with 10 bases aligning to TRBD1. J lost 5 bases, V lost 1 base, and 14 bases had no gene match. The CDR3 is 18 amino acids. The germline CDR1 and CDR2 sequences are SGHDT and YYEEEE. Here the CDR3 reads CASSLIGGPGTGVTEAFF. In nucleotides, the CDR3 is TGTGCCAGCAGCTTGATCGGGGGTCCCGGGACAGGGGTGACTGAAGCTTTCTTT.

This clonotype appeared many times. CDR3 amino acids: CSAADSLGRTDTQYF. The CDR3 DNA reads as TGCAGTGCTGCAGACTCACTAGGCCGCACAGATACGCAGTATTTT. The chain links TRBV20-1 to TRBJ2-3; a weak D match, TRBD2 (5 bases). Germline V gives CDR1 DFQATT, CDR2 SNEGSKA (reference sequence). V lost 5 bases and J 1 base, leaving 16 bases between the germline ends. The CDR3 consists of 15 residues.

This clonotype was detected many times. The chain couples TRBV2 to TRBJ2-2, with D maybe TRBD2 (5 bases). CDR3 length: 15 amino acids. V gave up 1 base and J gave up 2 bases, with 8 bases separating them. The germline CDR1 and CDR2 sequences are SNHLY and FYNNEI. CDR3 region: CASSEGSANTGELFF. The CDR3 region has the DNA TGTGCCAGCAGTGAAGGTAGCGCCAACACCGGGGAGCTGTTTTTT.

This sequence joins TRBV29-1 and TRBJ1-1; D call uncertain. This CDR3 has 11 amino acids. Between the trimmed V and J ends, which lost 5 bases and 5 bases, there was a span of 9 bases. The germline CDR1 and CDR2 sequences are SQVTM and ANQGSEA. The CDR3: CSVSRETEAFF. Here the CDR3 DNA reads TGCAGCGTTAGTCGGGAGACTGAAGCTTTCTTT.

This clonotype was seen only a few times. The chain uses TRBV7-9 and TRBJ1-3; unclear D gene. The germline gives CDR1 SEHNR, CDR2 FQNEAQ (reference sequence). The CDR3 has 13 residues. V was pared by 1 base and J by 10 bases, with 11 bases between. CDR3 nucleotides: TGTGCCAGCAGCTTAGGTCAAGCGAGGACCATATATTTT. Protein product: CASSLGQARTIYF.

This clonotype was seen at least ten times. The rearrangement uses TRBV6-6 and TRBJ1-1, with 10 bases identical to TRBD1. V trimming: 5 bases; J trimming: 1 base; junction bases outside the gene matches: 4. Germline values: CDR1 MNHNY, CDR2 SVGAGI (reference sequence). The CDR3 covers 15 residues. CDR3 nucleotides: TGTGCCAGCAGTCGAAGGGACAGGGGGAACACTGAAGCTTTCTTT. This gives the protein CASSRRDRGNTEAFF.

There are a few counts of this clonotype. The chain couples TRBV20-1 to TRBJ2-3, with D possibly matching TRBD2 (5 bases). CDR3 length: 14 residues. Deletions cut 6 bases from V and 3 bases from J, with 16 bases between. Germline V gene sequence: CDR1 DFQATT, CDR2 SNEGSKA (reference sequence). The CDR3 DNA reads TGCAGTGCCCCTCTAGCTCAATCGACAGATACGCAGTATTTT. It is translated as CSAPLAQSTDTQYF.

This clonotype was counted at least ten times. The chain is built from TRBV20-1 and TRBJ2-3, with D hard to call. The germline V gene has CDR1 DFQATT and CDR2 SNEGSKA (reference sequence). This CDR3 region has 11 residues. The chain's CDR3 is CSAAAALEEYF. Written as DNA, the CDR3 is TGCAGCGCCGCCGCTGCCCTTGAGGAGTATTTT.

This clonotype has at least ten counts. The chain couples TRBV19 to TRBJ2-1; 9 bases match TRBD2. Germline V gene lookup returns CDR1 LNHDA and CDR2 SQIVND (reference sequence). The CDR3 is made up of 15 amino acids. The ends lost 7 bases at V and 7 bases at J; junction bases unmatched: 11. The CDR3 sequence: CASTLGLAGVNEQFF. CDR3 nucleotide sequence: TGTGCCAGTACCCTGGGTTTAGCGGGAGTTAATGAGCAGTTCTTC.

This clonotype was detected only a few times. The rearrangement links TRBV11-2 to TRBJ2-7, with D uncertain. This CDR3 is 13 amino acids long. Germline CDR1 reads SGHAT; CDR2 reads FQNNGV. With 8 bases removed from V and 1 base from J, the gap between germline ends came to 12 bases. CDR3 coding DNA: TGTGCCAGCCGCCACGAGTGGTCCTACGAGCAGTACTTC. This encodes CASRHEWSYEQYF.

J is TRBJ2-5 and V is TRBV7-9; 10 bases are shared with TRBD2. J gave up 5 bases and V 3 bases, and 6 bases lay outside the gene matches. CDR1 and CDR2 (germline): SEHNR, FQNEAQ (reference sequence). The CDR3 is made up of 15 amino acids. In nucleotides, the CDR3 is TGTGCCAGCAGCTTCTCTCTAGCGGGAGAGGAGACCCAGTACTTC. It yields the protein CASSFSLAGEETQYF.

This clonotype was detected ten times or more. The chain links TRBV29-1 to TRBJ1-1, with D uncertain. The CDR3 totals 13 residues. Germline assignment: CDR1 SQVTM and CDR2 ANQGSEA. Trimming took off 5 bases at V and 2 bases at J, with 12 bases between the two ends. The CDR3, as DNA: TGCAGCGTTAGTGGCCGGGCCAACACTGAAGCTTTCTTT. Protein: CSVSGRANTEAFF.

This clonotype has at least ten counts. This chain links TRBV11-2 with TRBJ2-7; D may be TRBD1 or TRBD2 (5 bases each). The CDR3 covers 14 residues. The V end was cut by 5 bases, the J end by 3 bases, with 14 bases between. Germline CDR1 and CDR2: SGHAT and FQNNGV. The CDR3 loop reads CASSPGRTYYEQYF. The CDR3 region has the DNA TGTGCCAGCAGCCCGGGACGGACGTACTACGAGCAGTACTTC.

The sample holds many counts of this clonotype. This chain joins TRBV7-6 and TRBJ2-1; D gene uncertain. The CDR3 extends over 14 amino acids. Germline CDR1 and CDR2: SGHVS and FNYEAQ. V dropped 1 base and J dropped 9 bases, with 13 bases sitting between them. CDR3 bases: TGTGCCAGCAGCTTAGAATTGAGTTCTGGTGAGCAGTTCTTC. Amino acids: CASSLELSSGEQFF.

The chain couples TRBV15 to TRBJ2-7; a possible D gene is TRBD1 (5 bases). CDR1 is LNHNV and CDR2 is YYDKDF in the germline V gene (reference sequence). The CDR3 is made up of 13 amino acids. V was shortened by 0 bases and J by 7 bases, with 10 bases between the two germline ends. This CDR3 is CATSRDRGLEQYF. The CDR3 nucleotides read TGTGCCACCAGCAGAGATAGGGGTCTGGAGCAGTACTTC.

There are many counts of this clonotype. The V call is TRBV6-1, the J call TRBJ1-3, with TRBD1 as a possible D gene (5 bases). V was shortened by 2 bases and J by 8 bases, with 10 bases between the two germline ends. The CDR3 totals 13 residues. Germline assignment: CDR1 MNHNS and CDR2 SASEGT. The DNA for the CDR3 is TGTGCCAGCAGTGAAAGGGGTGGCTACACCATATATTTT. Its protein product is CASSERGGYTIYF.

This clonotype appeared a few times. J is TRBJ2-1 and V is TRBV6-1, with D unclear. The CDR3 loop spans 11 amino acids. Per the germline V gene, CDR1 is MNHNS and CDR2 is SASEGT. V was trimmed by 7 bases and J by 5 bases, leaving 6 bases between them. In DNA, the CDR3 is TGTGCCAGCACCATAAACAATGAGCAGTTCTTC. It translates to CASTINNEQFF.

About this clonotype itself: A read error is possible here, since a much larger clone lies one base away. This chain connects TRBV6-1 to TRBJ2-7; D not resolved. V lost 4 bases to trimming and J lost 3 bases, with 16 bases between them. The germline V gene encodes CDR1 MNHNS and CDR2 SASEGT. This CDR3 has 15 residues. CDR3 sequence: CASSAPDERNYEQYF. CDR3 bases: TGTGCCAGCAGTGCCCCAGACGAGAGGAACTACGAGCAGTACTTC.

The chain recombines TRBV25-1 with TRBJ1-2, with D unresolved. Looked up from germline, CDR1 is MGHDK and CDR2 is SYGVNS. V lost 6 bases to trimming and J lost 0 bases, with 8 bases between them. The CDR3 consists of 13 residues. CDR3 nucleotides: TGTGCCAGCAGCATCGACTCTAACTATGGCTACACCTTC. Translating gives CASSIDSNYGYTF.

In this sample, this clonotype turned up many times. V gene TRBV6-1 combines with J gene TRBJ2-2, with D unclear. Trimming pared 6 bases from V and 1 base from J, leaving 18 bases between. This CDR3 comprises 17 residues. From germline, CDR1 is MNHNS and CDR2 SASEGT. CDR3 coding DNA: TGTGCCAGCAGCGGTACCCCCGGCCGATTGAACACCGGGGAGCTGTTTTTT. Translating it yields CASSGTPGRLNTGELFF.

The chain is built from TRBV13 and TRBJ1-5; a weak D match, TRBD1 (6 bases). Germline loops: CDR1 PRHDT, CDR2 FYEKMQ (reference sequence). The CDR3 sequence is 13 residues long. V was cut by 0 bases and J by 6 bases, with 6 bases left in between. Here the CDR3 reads CASSLGRGQPQHF. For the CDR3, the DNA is TGTGCCAGCAGCTTAGGCAGGGGTCAGCCCCAGCATTTT.

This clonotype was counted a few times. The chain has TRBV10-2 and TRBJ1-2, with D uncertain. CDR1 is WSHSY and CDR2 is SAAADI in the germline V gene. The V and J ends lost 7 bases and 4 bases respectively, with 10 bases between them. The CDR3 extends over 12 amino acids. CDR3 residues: CASMDRFYGYTF. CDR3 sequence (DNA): TGCGCCAGCATGGATCGGTTCTATGGCTACACCTTC.

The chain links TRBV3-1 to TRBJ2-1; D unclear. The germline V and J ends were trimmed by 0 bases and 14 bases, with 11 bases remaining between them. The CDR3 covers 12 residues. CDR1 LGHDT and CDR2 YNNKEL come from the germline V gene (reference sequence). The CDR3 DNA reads TGTGCCAGCAGCCAAGAAGCGTCCCGGAAGTTCTTC. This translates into CASSQEASRKFF.